This is a list of T cell receptor beta chains from one sample in a study of blood T cell repertoires in COVID-19. Profiled with immunoSEQ multiplex PCR; TCRdb holds only in-frame clones, not every one. The table has a few hundred thousand clones, roughly 88% seen once; the top ten hold about 0.7%. The sequenced sample was peripheral blood. These receptors all come from a human donor in a cohort sampled during active COVID-19. Both conserved end residues are part of each CDR3. The D gene is left open where the match is weak. Clone size is shown for a subset of rows, as once, few, many or a class of expanded clone.

CDR3: CASSSPTANTEAFF
DNA: TGTGCCAGCAGTTCACCGACAGCAAACACTGAAGCTTTCTTT
size: -
J: TRBJ1-1
V: TRBV6-5
D: -

CDR3: CASSEGGQGGYTF
DNA: TGTGCCAGCAGTGAAGGGGGGCAGGGGGGCTACACCTTC
size: -
J: TRBJ1-2
V: TRBV2
D: -

CDR3: CASRRVGGSYNEQFF
DNA: TGTGCCAGCAGGAGGGTAGGCGGGTCCTACAATGAGCAGTTCTTC
size: -
J: TRBJ2-1
V: TRBV5-5
D: -

CDR3: CASSQGAGVSTDTQYF
DNA: TGTGCCAGCAGCCAAGGGGCAGGGGTTAGCACAGATACGCAGTATTTT
size: -
J: TRBJ2-3
V: TRBV3-1/TRBV3-2
D: -

CDR3: CASSLGRDNQPQHF
DNA: TGTGCCAGCAGTTTAGGACGGGACAATCAGCCCCAGCATTTT
size: -
J: TRBJ1-5
V: TRBV28
D: -

CDR3: CASSTRTGGYETQYF
DNA: TGTGCCAGTAGTACCCGGACAGGGGGCTATGAGACCCAGTACTTC
size: -
J: TRBJ2-5
V: TRBV19
D: TRBD1

CDR3: CASSPLQADTQYF
DNA: TGTGCCAGCTCACCACTGCAGGCTGATACGCAGTATTTT
size: -
J: TRBJ2-3
V: TRBV18
D: -

CDR3: CASSWTGGTYEQYF
DNA: TGTGCCAGCAGCTGGACGGGGGGGACCTACGAGCAGTACTTC
size: -
J: TRBJ2-7
V: TRBV5-4
D: TRBD2

CDR3: CASSQARGDWRSYEQYF
DNA: TGCGCCAGCAGCCAAGCCAGAGGGGACTGGCGCTCCTACGAGCAGTACTTC
size: -
J: TRBJ2-7
V: TRBV4-3
D: -

CDR3: CATSDSGLPMYNEQFF
DNA: TGTGCCACCAGTGATTCAGGGCTTCCGATGTACAATGAGCAGTTCTTC
size: -
J: TRBJ2-1
V: TRBV24-1
D: -

CDR3: CASSPGQGKNIQYF
DNA: TGTGCCAGCAGCCCGGGACAGGGTAAAAACATTCAGTACTTC
size: once
J: TRBJ2-4
V: TRBV6-2/TRBV6-3
D: TRBD1

CDR3: CATSRDSDEQFF
DNA: TGTGCCACCAGCAGAGATTCAGATGAGCAGTTCTTC
size: -
J: TRBJ2-1
V: TRBV15
D: -

CDR3: CASSPISTGETDTQYF
DNA: TGTGCCAGCTCACCAATCTCAACAGGGGAAACAGATACGCAGTATTTT
size: -
J: TRBJ2-3
V: TRBV18
D: TRBD1

CDR3: CASSPPGLAGPSDTQYF
DNA: TGTGCCAGCAGTCCCCCCGGACTAGCGGGTCCCTCAGATACGCAGTATTTT
size: -
J: TRBJ2-3
V: TRBV6-2/TRBV6-3
D: TRBD2

CDR3: CASSMKQGARSDTQYF
DNA: TGTGCCAGTAGTATGAAACAGGGGGCGCGGTCGGATACGCAGTATTTT
size: -
J: TRBJ2-3
V: TRBV19
D: TRBD1

CDR3: CASSPGTGVGETQYF
DNA: TGTGCTAGCAGCCCGGGGACAGGGGTGGGAGAGACCCAGTACTTC
size: -
J: TRBJ2-5
V: TRBV7-7
D: TRBD1

CDR3: CAWSADPRTGGQYF
DNA: TGTGCCTGGAGTGCGGACCCCCGGACAGGCGGGCAGTACTTC
size: once
J: TRBJ2-7
V: TRBV30
D: TRBD1

CDR3: CATSDLGANGYTF
DNA: TGTGCCACCAGTGATTTGGGGGCGAATGGCTACACCTTC
size: -
J: TRBJ1-2
V: TRBV24-1
D: -

CDR3: CASSKGLPTYEQYF
DNA: TGTGCCAGCAGCAAAGGACTACCCACCTACGAGCAGTACTTC
size: -
J: TRBJ2-7
V: TRBV21-1
D: -

CDR3: CASSPGGLEGDTQYF
DNA: TGTGCCAGCAGCCCCGGTGGACTAGAAGGAGATACGCAGTATTTT
size: -
J: TRBJ2-3
V: TRBV6-5
D: TRBD2

CDR3: CASDWGHGTEAFF
DNA: TGTGCCAGTGACTGGGGGCATGGAACTGAAGCTTTCTTT
size: few
J: TRBJ1-1
V: TRBV19
D: -

CDR3: CASSYGVGDEQFF
DNA: TGTGCCAGCAGTTACGGGGTCGGGGATGAGCAGTTCTTC
size: -
J: TRBJ2-1
V: TRBV6-2/TRBV6-3
D: -

CDR3: CASSARIAGSSYNEQFF
DNA: TGTGCCAGCAGCGCACGCATAGCGGGAAGCTCCTACAATGAGCAGTTCTTC
size: -
J: TRBJ2-1
V: TRBV21-1
D: -